Each of the 19 T cell receptor beta chains below was sequenced from the same sample in a study of blood T cell repertoires in COVID-19. Only in-frame clones appear in the TCRdb table, and some are missing; sequencing was by immunoSEQ multiplex PCR. The sample shows about 160,000 clones, approximately 82% of them seen only once. Sequencing was carried out using PBMCs or T cells enriched from blood (not recorded which). Receptors originate from a woman in her forties or fifties who had recovered from COVID-19.

The chain has TRBV5-4 and TRBJ2-6, with 15 bases lining up with TRBD2. The CDR3 length is 20 residues. CDR1 SGHNT and CDR2 YYREEE come from the germline V gene (reference sequence). V was pared by 2 bases and J by 1 base, with 7 bases of the junction left unmatched. Here the CDR3 DNA reads TGTGCCAGCAGCTTAAAGAGGACTAGCGGGGGGGCATCTGGGGCCAACGTCCTGACTTTC. Translated, it gives CASSLKRTSGGASGANVLTF.

The chain combines TRBV7-2 with TRBJ1-3; D perhaps matches TRBD1 (5 bases). This CDR3 region has 15 residues. Trimming stripped 2 bases from V and 2 bases from J, with 10 bases between. Per germline, CDR1 SGHTA and CDR2 FQGNSA. The CDR3 reads CASSLWNRTGNTIYF. The CDR3 nucleotides are TGTGCCAGCAGCTTATGGAACAGGACTGGAAACACCATATATTTT.

This CDR3 is CASSFGGYNEQFF. DNA of the CDR3: TGTGCCAGCAGTTTTGGGGGGTACAATGAGCAGTTCTTC. The chain has TRBV27 and TRBJ2-1, with D maybe TRBD2 (6 bases). CDR1 and CDR2 (germline): MNHEY, SMNVEV (reference sequence). Trimming removed 3 bases from V and 4 bases from J, with 7 bases in between. The CDR3 is 13 residues long.

The rearrangement links TRBV4-3 to TRBJ2-2; 10 nucleotides match TRBD1. This CDR3 has 15 amino acids. From germline, CDR1 is LGHNA and CDR2 YSLEER. The V segment lost 4 bases and the J segment 6 bases; nucleotides outside the gene matches: 5. The CDR3 region has the DNA TGCGCCAGCAGCCTGGGGACAGGGGCCGCCGGGGAGCTGTTTTTT. Protein sequence: CASSLGTGAAGELFF.

The chain combines TRBV5-1 with TRBJ1-6; D might be TRBD1 (6 bases). Germline loops: CDR1 SGHRS, CDR2 YFSETQ. Trimming cost V 5 bases and J 5 bases, with 11 bases left between them. The CDR3 spans 14 residues. The CDR3 reads CASSVGQNNSPLHF. DNA for the CDR3: TGCGCCAGCAGTGTAGGACAGAATAATTCACCCCTCCACTTT.

The rearrangement joins TRBV2 to TRBJ2-5, with D possibly matching TRBD1 (6 bases). Germline V lookup: CDR1 SNHLY, CDR2 FYNNEI. V was cut by 7 bases and J by 5 bases, with 20 bases left in between. This CDR3 has 15 residues. Here the CDR3 DNA reads TGTGCCAGCAAAAGTACGGCACCCCAGGGGGAGACCCAGTACTTC. Its translation: CASKSTAPQGETQYF.

The gene calls are TRBV7-9 and TRBJ1-6, with a tentative D call TRBD1 (5 bases). Trimming cost V 2 bases and J 7 bases, with 9 bases left between them. CDR3 size: 14 residues. Germline CDR1 reads SEHNR; CDR2 reads FQNEAQ (reference sequence). CDR3 bases: TGTGCCAGCAGCTTACAGGGAAGCAATTCACCCCTCCACTTT. Residues: CASSLQGSNSPLHF.

The J gene is TRBJ2-3, the V gene TRBV7-9; D remains ambiguous. Trimming took off 7 bases at V and 6 bases at J, with 8 bases between the two ends. Germline V gene lookup returns CDR1 SEHNR and CDR2 FQNEAQ (reference sequence). CDR3 size: 11 residues. CDR3 amino acids: CASTVGDTQYF. The DNA for the CDR3 is TGTGCCAGCACCGTTGGCGATACGCAGTATTTT.

In its sample, this clone was seen once. This chain connects TRBV18 to TRBJ2-2; 7 bases fit TRBD1. The CDR3 has 15 amino acids. After removal of 5 bases from V and 6 bases from J, the junction contained 9 bases not matched to a gene. Germline lookup yields CDR1 KGHSH and CDR2 LQKENI. Here the CDR3 reads CASSTRQGQPGELFF. The CDR3 DNA reads as TGTGCCAGCTCAACCAGACAGGGTCAACCCGGGGAGCTGTTTTTT.

The V and J genes are TRBV2 and TRBJ1-2; 7 nucleotides match TRBD1. This CDR3 contains 12 residues. Germline trimming cut 10 bases from V and 4 bases from J; bases unmatched to any gene: 6. Per germline, CDR1 SNHLY and CDR2 FYNNEI. The CDR3 DNA reads TGTGCCACGCCGCGACAGGGCTATGGCTACACCTTC. It specifies CATPRQGYGYTF.

This clone was detected only a few times. The chain employs TRBV5-1 and TRBJ1-3; unclear D gene. Trimming took 1 base from V and 4 from J, leaving 15 bases between them. The CDR3 spans 16 residues. The V gene's germline CDR1 is SGHRS and CDR2 YFSETQ. As DNA, the CDR3 is TGCGCCAGCAGCTTGTTCGGGGAGGGAGCCGGAAACACCATATATTTT. Its translation is CASSLFGEGAGNTIYF.

The CDR3 spells CASSLRTGGGNQPQHF. The DNA of the CDR3 is TGTGCCAGCAGCTTACGGACAGGGGGCGGCAATCAGCCCCAGCATTTT. The chain carries TRBV7-8 and TRBJ1-5; 11 bases fit TRBD1. From germline, CDR1 is SGHVS and CDR2 FQNEAQ. V was clipped by 2 bases and J by 2 bases; unmatched bases: 2. CDR3 size: 16 residues.

This rearrangement joins TRBV30 to TRBJ1-1, with 9 bases identical to TRBD1. There are 13 residues in the CDR3. Germline CDR1 GTSNPN, CDR2 SVGIG (reference sequence). J lost 4 bases, V lost 0 bases, and 0 bases had no gene match. CDR3 in DNA: TGTGCCTGGAGTGTGGACAGGGGCACTGAAGCTTTCTTT. Translated: CAWSVDRGTEAFF.

This chain joins TRBV11-2 and TRBJ2-5; possible D gene TRBD2, 6 bases. The CDR3 totals 14 residues. V shed 2 bases and J shed 2 bases, with 9 bases lying between them. CDR1 and CDR2 (germline): SGHAT, FQNNGV. The CDR3 here is CASSLNAGQETQYF. The CDR3 DNA sequence: TGTGCCAGCAGCTTAAATGCGGGGCAAGAGACCCAGTACTTC. The variable domain in full, with the rest retrieved from reference TRBV11-2 and TRBJ2-5, is EAGVAQSPRYKIIEKRQSVAFWCNPISGHATLYWYQQILGQGPKLLIQFQNNGVVDDSQLPKDRFSAERLKGVDSTLKIQPAKLEDSAVYLCASSLNAGQETQYFGPGTRLLVL.

This chain links TRBV12-3 or TRBV12-4 with TRBJ2-7; D is possibly TRBD1 (5 bases). Trimming left V 6 bases short and J 2 bases short, with 11 bases between. This CDR3 contains 13 residues. Here the CDR3 reads CASRMTVPYEQYV. Written as DNA, the CDR3 is TGTGCCAGCAGGATGACAGTCCCCTACGAGCAGTACGTC.

The table lists this clone with a count of one. V gene TRBV11-3 combines with J gene TRBJ2-2; maybe TRBD1 (6 bases). The CDR3 totals 14 residues. Per germline, CDR1 SGHNT and CDR2 YENEEA. Trimming pared 3 bases from V and 5 bases from J, leaving 10 bases between. Written as DNA, the CDR3 is TGTGCCAGCAGCTTCCGGGACAAGACCGGGGAGCTGTTTTTT. Translating gives CASSFRDKTGELFF.

The chain has TRBV6-4 and TRBJ1-1, with TRBD1 as a possible D gene (5 bases). Trimming took 6 bases from V and 0 from J, leaving 8 bases between them. Looked up from germline, CDR1 is MRHNA and CDR2 is SNTAGT. The CDR3 runs to 13 residues. CDR3 region: CASSLQVNTEAFF. Written as DNA, the CDR3 is TGTGCCAGCAGCCTACAGGTGAACACTGAAGCTTTCTTT.

The chain recombines TRBV28 with TRBJ1-3; no firm D call. With 10 bases removed from V and 4 bases from J, the gap between germline ends came to 17 bases. The length of the CDR3 is 14 residues. Per the germline V gene, CDR1 is MDHEN and CDR2 is SYDVKM. DNA for the CDR3: TGTGCCACTAAGGCGGGGTTTAGCGGAAACACCATATATTTT. It yields the protein CATKAGFSGNTIYF.

This chain links TRBV9 with TRBJ1-2; D unclear. The CDR3 covers 12 residues. V was shortened by 2 bases and J by 3 bases, with 5 bases between the two germline ends. Germline CDR1 is SGDLS and CDR2 is YYNGEE. The CDR3 spells CASSVSDYGYTF. The CDR3 DNA is TGTGCCAGCAGCGTCTCTGACTATGGCTACACCTTC.